The clone carrying this TCR beta chain has ten or more counts. Trimming at V came to 0 bases and at J to 9 bases, leaving 9 bases not matched to a gene. The CDR3 is 15 residues long. Looked up from germline, CDR1 is DFQATT and CDR2 is SNEGSKA (reference sequence). The sample is drawn from a study of T cells after yellow fever vaccination. Across the study: Fractions low in cell number were prepared with SMART-Seq v4 Ultra Low Input. Study findings and constraints: The study re-detected most primary-vaccination clones after the booster (about 96% CD4, roughly 88% CD8). Detection of almost all vaccine-responding clonotypes in sorted memory subsets failed on day 0.

As TCR cDNA was made by 5'RACE template switching, a universal primer site and UMIs were added. TCRdb re-called the 5' RACE reads with MiXCR, one entry per CDR3 protein. The repertoire holds around 16,000 distinct CDR3 sequences, less than 5% seen once, with roughly 0.4% in the top ten. The V call is TRBV20-1, the J call TRBJ2-1; 9 bases align to TRBD1. Sequenced here: PBMCs, either bulk or a sorted T-cell subset (CD4+, CD8+, memory, or dextramer-sorted; not recorded which), sampled 15 days after the yellow fever booster vaccination. The sequence was collected from a man aged 30-40 years who received the YFV17D yellow fever vaccine. CDR3 loop: CSARDLGTGFIEQFF. The CDR3 DNA follows: TGCAGTGCTAGAGATCTCGGGACAGGGTTCATTGAGCAGTTCTTC.